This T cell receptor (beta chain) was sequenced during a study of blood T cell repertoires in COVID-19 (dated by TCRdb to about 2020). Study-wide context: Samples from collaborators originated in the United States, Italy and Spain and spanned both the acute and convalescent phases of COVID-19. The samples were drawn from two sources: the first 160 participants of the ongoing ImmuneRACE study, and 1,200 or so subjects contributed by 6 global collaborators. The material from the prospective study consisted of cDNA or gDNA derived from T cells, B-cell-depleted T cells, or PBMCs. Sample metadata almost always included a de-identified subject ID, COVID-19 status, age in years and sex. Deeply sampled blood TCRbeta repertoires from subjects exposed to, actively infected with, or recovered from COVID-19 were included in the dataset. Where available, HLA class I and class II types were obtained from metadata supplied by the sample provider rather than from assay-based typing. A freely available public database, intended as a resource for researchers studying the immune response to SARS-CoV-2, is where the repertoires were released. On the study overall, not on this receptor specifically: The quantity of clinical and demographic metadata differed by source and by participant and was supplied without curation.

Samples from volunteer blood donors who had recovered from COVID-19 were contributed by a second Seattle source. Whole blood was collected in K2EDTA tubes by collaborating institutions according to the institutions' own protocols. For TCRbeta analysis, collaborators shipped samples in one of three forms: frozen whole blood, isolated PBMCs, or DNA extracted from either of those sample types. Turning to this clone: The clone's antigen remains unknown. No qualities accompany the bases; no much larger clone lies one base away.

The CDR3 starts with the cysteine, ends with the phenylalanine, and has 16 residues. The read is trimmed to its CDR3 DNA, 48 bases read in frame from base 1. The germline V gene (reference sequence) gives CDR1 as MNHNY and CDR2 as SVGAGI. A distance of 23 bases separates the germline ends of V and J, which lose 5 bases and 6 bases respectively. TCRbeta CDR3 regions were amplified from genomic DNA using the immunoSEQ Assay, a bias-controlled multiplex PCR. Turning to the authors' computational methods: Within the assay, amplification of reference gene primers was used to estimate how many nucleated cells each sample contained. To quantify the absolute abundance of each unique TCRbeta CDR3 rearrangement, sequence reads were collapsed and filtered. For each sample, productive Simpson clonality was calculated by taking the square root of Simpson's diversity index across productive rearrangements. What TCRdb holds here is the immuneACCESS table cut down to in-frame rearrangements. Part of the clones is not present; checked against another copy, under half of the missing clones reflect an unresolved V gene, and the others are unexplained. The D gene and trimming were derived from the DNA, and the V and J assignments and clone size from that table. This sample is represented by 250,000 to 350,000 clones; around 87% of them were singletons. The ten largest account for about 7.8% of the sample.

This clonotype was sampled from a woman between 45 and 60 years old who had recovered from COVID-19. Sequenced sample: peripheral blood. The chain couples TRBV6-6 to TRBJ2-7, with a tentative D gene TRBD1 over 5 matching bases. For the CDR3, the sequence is CASSPQGERYSGEQYF. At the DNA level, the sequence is TGTGCCAGCAGTCCTCAGGGTGAGAGGTACTCGGGCGAGCAGTACTTC.